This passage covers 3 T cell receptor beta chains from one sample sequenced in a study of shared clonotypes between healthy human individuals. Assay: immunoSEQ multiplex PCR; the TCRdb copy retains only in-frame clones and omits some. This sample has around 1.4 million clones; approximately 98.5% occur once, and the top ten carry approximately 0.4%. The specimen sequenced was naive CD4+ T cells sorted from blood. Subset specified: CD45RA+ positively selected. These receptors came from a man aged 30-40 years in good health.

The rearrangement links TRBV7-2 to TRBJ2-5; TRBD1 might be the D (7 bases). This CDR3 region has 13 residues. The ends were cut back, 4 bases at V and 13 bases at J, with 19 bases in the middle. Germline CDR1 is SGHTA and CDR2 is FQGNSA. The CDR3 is CASSSRQGGGGYF. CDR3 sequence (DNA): TGTGCCAGCAGCTCCCGACAGGGAGGTGGTGGGTACTTC.

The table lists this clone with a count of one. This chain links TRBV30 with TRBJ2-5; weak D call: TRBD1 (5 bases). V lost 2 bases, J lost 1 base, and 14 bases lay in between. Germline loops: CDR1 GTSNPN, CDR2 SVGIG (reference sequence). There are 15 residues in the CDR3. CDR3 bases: TGTGCCTGGAGTTCTAGAACAGGAGTCCAAGAGACCCAGTACTTC. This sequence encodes CAWSSRTGVQETQYF.

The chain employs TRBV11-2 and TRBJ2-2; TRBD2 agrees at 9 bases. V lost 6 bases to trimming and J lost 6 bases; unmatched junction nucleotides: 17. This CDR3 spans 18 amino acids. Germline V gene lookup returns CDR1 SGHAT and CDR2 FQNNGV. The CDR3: CASSPRTSGSVSPGELFF. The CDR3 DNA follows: TGTGCCAGCAGTCCGCGAACTAGCGGGTCGGTCAGTCCCGGGGAGCTGTTTTTT.